This entry lists 17 T cell receptor beta chains sequenced from one sample in a study of glioma-infiltrating T cells. TCR alpha and beta CDR3 regions were amplified from RNA using iRepertoire nested multiplex PCR. From the multiplex PCR reads, TCRdb called clonotypes with MiXCR, one entry per CDR3 protein. The table records tens of thousands of distinct CDR3 sequences, less than 30% of them present only once. Sequencing was done on a sample of glioma tissue, nonneoplastic brain tissue, or PBMCs (not recorded which). These receptors were collected from a human donor with low-grade glioma or glioblastoma, undergoing nonglioma brain surgery, or in good health (not recorded which).

This clonotype has more than one count but fewer than ten. CDR3 sequence: CASSRGTGSYEQYF. The DNA for the CDR3 is TGTGCCAGTAGCCGAGGGACGGGCTCCTACGAGCAGTACTTC. The chain joins TRBV19 to TRBJ2-7; TRBD1 or TRBD2 may be the D gene (5 bases each). The CDR3 length is 14 residues. Per the germline V gene, CDR1 is LNHDA and CDR2 is SQIVND (reference sequence). V was clipped by 6 bases and J by 0 bases, with 12 bases between them.

The chain couples TRBV2 to TRBJ2-4; D remains unclear. This CDR3 contains 14 residues. The germline CDR1 and CDR2 sequences are SNHLY and FYNNEI. The ends were cut back, 4 bases at V and 3 bases at J, with 10 bases in the middle. In DNA form, the CDR3 reads TGTGCCAGCAGTGGTTCGCAGGTCAAAAACATTCAGTACTTC. This gives the protein CASSGSQVKNIQYF.

V gene TRBV20-1 combines with J gene TRBJ2-6; 8 nucleotides line up with TRBD1. Germline-derived CDR1 and CDR2 are DFQATT and SNEGSKA (reference sequence). The CDR3 covers 15 residues. Germline trimming cut 4 bases from V and 2 bases from J; bases unmatched to any gene: 4. Here the CDR3 DNA reads TGCAGTGCTATGGAGACAGGGGCTGGGGCCAACGTCCTGACTTTC. It codes for CSAMETGAGANVLTF.

In its sample, this clonotype was seen many times. V is TRBV20-1 and J is TRBJ2-1, with 10 bases matching TRBD2. The CDR3 has 15 amino acids. Germline CDR1 reads DFQATT; CDR2 reads SNEGSKA (reference sequence). With V trimmed by 0 bases and J by 8 bases, 7 bases remained unmatched. The CDR3 is CSARDPSGRVYEQFF. As DNA, the CDR3 is TGCAGTGCTAGAGATCCTAGCGGGAGAGTCTATGAGCAGTTCTTC.

This clonotype was counted at least ten times. This rearrangement joins TRBV2 to TRBJ1-5; D may be TRBD1 (6 bases). The V gene's germline CDR1 is SNHLY and CDR2 FYNNEI. The CDR3 covers 13 residues. Trimming pared 8 bases from V and 4 bases from J, leaving 12 bases between. CDR3 sequence reads: CASDYQGNQPQHF. The CDR3 bases are TGTGCCAGCGACTACCAGGGGAATCAGCCCCAGCATTTT.

The chain recombines TRBV7-2 with TRBJ2-1; the D gene is possibly TRBD2 (6 bases). The CDR3 spans 17 residues. Germline loops: CDR1 SGHTA, CDR2 FQGNSA. The V end lost 4 bases, the J end lost 0 bases, and 16 bases lay between the germline ends. CDR3 residues: CASSSGGGRHSYNEQFF. CDR3 sequence (DNA): TGTGCCAGCAGCTCAGGCGGTGGGAGGCACTCCTACAATGAGCAGTTCTTC.

This clonotype was picked up many times. The rearrangement joins TRBV7-9 to TRBJ2-7, with 8 positions matching TRBD1. Trimming cost V 4 bases and J 6 bases; bases outside gene matches: 11. The germline CDR1 and CDR2 sequences are SEHNR and FQNEAQ (reference sequence). This CDR3 spans 15 amino acids. In DNA, the CDR3 is TGTGCCAGCAGCTCGGGACAGGAAGAATACGGCGAGCAGTACTTC. It encodes CASSSGQEEYGEQYF.

In this sample, this clonotype turned up a few times. A clone one base away is much larger, so this may be a read error. The rearrangement uses TRBV4-2 and TRBJ1-5; 7 bases align to TRBD1. The V gene's germline CDR1 is LGHNA and CDR2 YNFKEQ. Losses at the gene ends were 2 bases for V and 6 bases for J; bases not matched to a gene: 13. The CDR3 covers 17 residues. The CDR3 is CASSQTGTAGRGQPQHF. CDR3 nucleotide sequence: TGTGCCAGCAGCCAAACTGGGACAGCCGGGCGGGGTCAGCCCCAGCATTTT.

This clonotype was found a few times. A much larger clone differs from this one at a single base, so this may be a read error. The chain employs TRBV27 and TRBJ2-5, with 14 bases that match TRBD2. CDR1 is MNHEY and CDR2 is SMNVEV in the germline V gene (reference sequence). The CDR3 sequence is 20 residues long. The V and J ends lost 2 bases and 0 bases, in that order; junction bases with no gene match: 11. CDR3 loop: CASSLRGLAGGPQYQETQYF. The DNA for the CDR3 is TGTGCCAGCAGTTTACGCGGACTAGCGGGAGGACCACAGTACCAAGAGACCCAGTACTTC.

This clonotype occurred many times. This chain connects TRBV6-6 to TRBJ2-3, with 9 bases that match TRBD2. Germline V lookup: CDR1 MNHNY, CDR2 SVGAGI (reference sequence). CDR3 size: 17 residues. The V and J ends lost 2 bases and 3 bases, in that order; junction bases with no gene match: 9. CDR3 amino acids: CASSYALGGRATDTQYF. The CDR3 DNA reads as TGTGCCAGCAGTTACGCCTTAGGCGGGAGGGCGACAGATACGCAGTATTTT.

This clonotype has ten or more counts. The CDR3 is CASSNNRGRAETQYF. In DNA, the CDR3 is TGTGCCAGCAGCAACAACAGGGGGCGAGCGGAGACCCAGTACTTC. The chain employs TRBV7-8 and TRBJ2-5; 9 bases fit TRBD1. CDR1 SGHVS and CDR2 FQNEAQ come from the germline V gene. The CDR3 sequence is 15 residues long. J was trimmed by 5 bases and V by 5 bases; bases with no gene match: 9.

This clonotype appeared a few times. The rearrangement joins TRBV12-3 or TRBV12-4 to TRBJ2-5; tentative D call: TRBD1 (6 bases). This CDR3 region has 13 residues. V was clipped by 3 bases and J by 5 bases, with 10 bases between them. For the CDR3, the DNA is TGTGCCAGCAGTTTTTCAGGGGCTGAGACCCAGTACTTC. This translates into CASSFSGAETQYF.

This clonotype was seen a few times. The chain links TRBV20-1 to TRBJ2-1, with unresolved D. Trimming cost V 3 bases and J 0 bases, with 12 bases left between them. This CDR3 has 15 amino acids. Germline CDR1 reads DFQATT; CDR2 reads SNEGSKA (reference sequence). The CDR3 DNA sequence: TGCAGTGCTAGCTCCCCGAGTAGCTCCTACAATGAGCAGTTCTTC. The encoded protein is CSASSPSSSYNEQFF.

This clonotype was picked up many times. The chain combines TRBV2 with TRBJ1-5; TRBD1 aligns across 8 bases. Germline V gene sequence: CDR1 SNHLY, CDR2 FYNNEI. V shed 7 bases and J 0 bases; nucleotides not matched to a gene: 11. This CDR3 region has 17 residues. CDR3 residues: CASISGTGRNSNQPQHF. The CDR3, as DNA: TGTGCCAGCATTTCCGGGACAGGCAGAAATAGCAATCAGCCCCAGCATTTT.

This clonotype came up many times. This sequence joins TRBV6-2 or TRBV6-3 and TRBJ2-7; 8 bases match TRBD2. Germline V gene data show CDR1 as MNHEY and CDR2 as SVGEGT. The CDR3 is 12 residues long. The trim removed 9 bases at V and 3 bases at J, leaving 4 bases unmatched. The CDR3 DNA reads as TGTGCCAGTACGACTAGCGTCTACGAGCAGTACTTC. This codes for CASTTSVYEQYF.

This clonotype appeared many times. The chain uses TRBV2 and TRBJ1-5; the D is unclear. V lost 6 bases to trimming and J lost 0 bases, with 15 bases between them. Germline V lookup: CDR1 SNHLY, CDR2 FYNNEI. The CDR3 loop spans 16 amino acids. The CDR3 DNA sequence: TGTGCCAGCAGCCCTGGCGGCGGGTATAGCAATCAGCCCCAGCATTTT. It yields the protein CASSPGGGYSNQPQHF. Full variable domain (remainder filled in from reference TRBV2 and TRBJ1-5): EPEVTQTPSHQVTQMGQEVILRCVPISNHLYFYWYRQILGQKVEFLVSFYNNEISEKSEIFDDQFSVERPDGSNFTLKIRSTKLEDSAMYFCASSPGGGYSNQPQHFGDGTRLSIL.

This clonotype was seen at least ten times. The chain recombines TRBV6-1 with TRBJ2-1, with 8 bases lining up with TRBD1. With 5 bases clipped from V and 8 bases from J, the junction kept 8 bases outside the gene matches. This CDR3 has 14 residues. Germline V gene sequence: CDR1 MNHNS, CDR2 SASEGT. The CDR3 spells CASSRQGWSDEQFF. CDR3 nucleotides: TGTGCCAGCAGTCGACAGGGGTGGTCCGATGAGCAGTTCTTC.